The rows below give T cell receptor beta chains drawn from one sample of a study of T cell repertoires in cytomegalovirus infection. In TCRdb, the reads were re-called with MiXCR into one record per CDR3 protein. The sample lists 350,000 to 500,000 distinct CDR3 sequences, roughly 31% occurring once. Sequenced sample: PBMCs. Receptor source: a human donor in good health (CMV status not recorded). Some clones in this sample may be carry-over from other donors' samples. Each CDR3 is given with its conserved first and last residue. The D gene is left open where the match is weak. The size entry is marked missing in some rows and otherwise reads once, few, many or a size class.

size: few
length: 13
V: TRBV6-6
D: -
J: TRBJ2-3
DNA: TGTGCCAGCTGCGCTAGCCGCACAGATACGCAGTATTTT
CDR3: CASCASRTDTQYF

size: many
length: 15
V: TRBV7-6
D: TRBD1
J: TRBJ1-1
DNA: TGTGCCAGCAGCCCCCGGGTTGGACAGGGGCGAGGAGCTTTCTTT
CDR3: CASSPRVGQGRGAFF

size: few
length: 15
V: TRBV5-6
D: -
J: TRBJ1-1
DNA: TGTGCCAGCAGCTTGGGGGCACTGACGAACACTGAAGCTTTCTTT
CDR3: CASSLGALTNTEAFF

size: -
length: 15
V: TRBV19
D: -
J: TRBJ1-5
DNA: TGTGCCAGTAGGTGGGGGGTTTCTGACAATCAGCCCCAGCATTTT
CDR3: CASRWGVSDNQPQHF

size: -
length: 16
V: TRBV10-3
D: -
J: TRBJ1-6
DNA: TGTGCCATCAGTGAGGGGGAGGGAAAATATAATTCACCCCTCCACTTT
CDR3: CAISEGEGKYNSPLHF

size: many
length: 16
V: TRBV7-2
D: -
J: TRBJ1-5
DNA: TGTGCCAGCAGCTTAGGGACATTTCATAGCAATCAGCCCCAGCATTTT
CDR3: CASSLGTFHSNQPQHF

size: few
length: 13
V: TRBV4-3
D: -
J: TRBJ1-5
DNA: TGCGCCAGCAGCCAAACTAAAGATCAGCCCCAGCATTTT
CDR3: CASSQTKDQPQHF

size: many
length: 12
V: TRBV24-1
D: -
J: TRBJ1-1
DNA: TGTGCCACCAGTGATTCCGGGACTGAAGCTTTCTTT
CDR3: CATSDSGTEAFF

size: -
length: 14
V: TRBV6-2/TRBV6-3
D: -
J: TRBJ1-1
DNA: TGTGCCAGCAGTTGGACAGAGCGCGGCACTGAAGCTTTCTTT
CDR3: CASSWTERGTEAFF

size: -
length: 15
V: TRBV7-6
D: -
J: TRBJ2-2
DNA: TGTGCCAGCAGCCCTCAAACGACGAACACCGGGGAGCTGTTTTTT
CDR3: CASSPQTTNTGELFF

size: -
length: 15
V: TRBV20-1
D: TRBD2
J: TRBJ2-1
DNA: TGCAGTGCTAGAGATTGGGCTAGCGGGGACAATGAGCAGTTCTTC
CDR3: CSARDWASGDNEQFF

size: once
length: 12
V: TRBV6-6
D: -
J: TRBJ2-7
DNA: TGTGCCATCAGAGGACAGTCCTACGAGCAGTACTTC
CDR3: CAIRGQSYEQYF

size: -
length: 17
V: TRBV20-1
D: -
J: TRBJ2-7
DNA: TGCAGTGCTAGAGATGTCGCCAGGGAGTTCCGGACCTACGAGCAGTACTTC
CDR3: CSARDVAREFRTYEQYF

size: many
length: 17
V: TRBV7-6
D: -
J: TRBJ2-3
DNA: TGTGCCAGCAGCTTAGGGGCCAGAGCCGTGGGCACAGATACGCAGTATTTT
CDR3: CASSLGARAVGTDTQYF

size: many
length: 14
V: TRBV7-9
D: -
J: TRBJ2-5
DNA: TGTGCCAGCAGCGATCTGGGCGTCCAAGAGACCCAGTACTTC
CDR3: CASSDLGVQETQYF

size: once
length: 15
V: TRBV7-2
D: -
J: TRBJ2-3
DNA: TGTGCCAGCAGCCCGCAACCTACTAGAACAGATACGCAGTATTTT
CDR3: CASSPQPTRTDTQYF

size: few
length: 15
V: TRBV20-1
D: -
J: TRBJ2-5
DNA: TGCAGTGCTAGAATGGCAGGATCTGGGAGGGAGACCCAGTACTTC
CDR3: CSARMAGSGRETQYF

size: many
length: 12
V: TRBV7-6
D: -
J: TRBJ2-2
DNA: TGTGCCAGCAGCTTAATGCCCGGGGAGCTGTTTTTT
CDR3: CASSLMPGELFF

size: -
length: 18
V: TRBV11-3
D: TRBD2
J: TRBJ2-2
DNA: TGTGCCAGCAGCTTAATTTCACTAGCGGGGACCAACACCGGGGAGCTGTTTTTT
CDR3: CASSLISLAGTNTGELFF

size: many
length: 13
V: TRBV7-9
D: -
J: TRBJ2-1
DNA: TGTGCCAGCAGCTTCGTGGGCTACAATGAGCAGTTCTTC
CDR3: CASSFVGYNEQFF

size: few
length: 17
V: TRBV19
D: -
J: TRBJ1-5
DNA: TGTGCCAGTAGTATCTGGGCAGGGAAGGCGAGCAATCAGCCCCAGCATTTT
CDR3: CASSIWAGKASNQPQHF

size: many
length: 15
V: TRBV7-2
D: -
J: TRBJ2-7
DNA: TGTGCCAGCAGCCCCGGCGGGACAGCCTCCTACGAGCAGTACTTC
CDR3: CASSPGGTASYEQYF

size: few
length: 14
V: TRBV24-1
D: -
J: TRBJ1-5
DNA: TGTGCCACCGGAGGGGACGGGGGCAATCAGCCCCAGCATTTT
CDR3: CATGGDGGNQPQHF

size: -
length: 15
V: TRBV28
D: TRBD2
J: TRBJ2-1
DNA: TGTGCCAGCAGTTCGGGACTAGGTTGGTACAATGAGCAGTTCTTC
CDR3: CASSSGLGWYNEQFF

size: -
length: 14
V: TRBV13
D: -
J: TRBJ1-4
DNA: TGTGCCAGCAGATCGATGGGGGCGGATGAAAAACTGTTTTTT
CDR3: CASRSMGADEKLFF

size: few
length: 15
V: TRBV19
D: TRBD2
J: TRBJ2-5
DNA: TGTGCCAGTAGTATTCTGGGGGGGAGAGAGGAGACCCAGTACTTC
CDR3: CASSILGGREETQYF

size: -
length: 15
V: TRBV7-9
D: TRBD2
J: TRBJ2-5
DNA: TGTGCCAGCAGCTTAGCCGGGACTAGCGCGGAGACCCAGTACTTC
CDR3: CASSLAGTSAETQYF

size: -
length: 16
V: TRBV28
D: TRBD1
J: TRBJ1-5
DNA: TGTGCCAGCAGTTTAAAGACAGGGGTTGGCAATCAGCCCCAGCATTTT
CDR3: CASSLKTGVGNQPQHF

size: many
length: 13
V: TRBV12-3/TRBV12-4
D: -
J: TRBJ2-7
DNA: TGTGCCAGCAGCCTTGTTGGCACCTACGAGCAGTACTTC
CDR3: CASSLVGTYEQYF

size: -
length: 14
V: TRBV2
D: -
J: TRBJ1-2
DNA: TGTGCCAGCAGTGAAGCGCTTTCCAGCTATGGCTACACCTTC
CDR3: CASSEALSSYGYTF

size: -
length: 17
V: TRBV5-5
D: -
J: TRBJ1-5
DNA: TGTGCCAGCAGCCTGGGGACGGCTAGTGGTTACAATCAGCCCCAGCATTTT
CDR3: CASSLGTASGYNQPQHF

size: few
length: 16
V: TRBV6-1
D: -
J: TRBJ2-7
DNA: TGTGCCAGCAGTGATTCAGGAGGCTTAGTCCCCTACGAGCAGTACTTC
CDR3: CASSDSGGLVPYEQYF

size: -
length: 15
V: TRBV12-3/TRBV12-4
D: -
J: TRBJ2-5
DNA: TGTGCCAGCAGGCTCGGTGGGGGGGCCAAAGAGACCCAGTACTTC
CDR3: CASRLGGGAKETQYF

size: few
length: 18
V: TRBV4-2
D: TRBD2
J: TRBJ2-3
DNA: TGTGCCAGCAGCCAAGACGGGATAGTAGCGGGGGGCACAGATACGCAGTATTTT
CDR3: CASSQDGIVAGGTDTQYF

size: -
length: 14
V: TRBV20-1
D: -
J: TRBJ2-3
DNA: TGCAGTGCTAGACCCCTTACTAGCACAGATACGCAGTATTTT
CDR3: CSARPLTSTDTQYF